Ten or more counts support the clone carrying this TCR beta chain. What it recognizes is unknown. TCRdb used MiXCR to reprocess the 5' RACE reads, holding one entry per CDR3 protein. The table shows roughly 450,000 distinct CDR3 sequences, with around 17% occurring only once. The data were taken from a study of T-cell memory formation after mild COVID-19. Whole-study results and caveats: Contracting clones from day 15 to 85 showed balanced CD4/CD8; later expanders favored CD4+.

This CDR3 comprises 17 residues. Trimming cost V 0 bases and J 7 bases, with 24 bases left between them. CDR1 and CDR2 (germline): GTSNPN, SVGIG (reference sequence). The rearrangement joins TRBV30 to TRBJ1-1, with D uncertain. What was sequenced was PBMCs or a T cell subset sorted from them (not recorded which). The clonotype was recovered from a man younger than 35 who had mild COVID-19 (a few samples of this study predate the infection). Cell type and time point are not known. CDR3 DNA: TGTGCCTGGAGTGTAATACAGAGGAAAGACGCCCCCAGTGAAGCTTTCTTT. This translates into CAWSVIQRKDAPSEAFF.